The TCR beta chain described here comes from a study of blood T cell repertoires in COVID-19. Study information: T cells, B-cell-depleted T cells, or PBMCs supplied cDNA or gDNA.

Trimming left V 2 bases short and J 2 bases short, with 14 bases between. CDR1 is SGHDN, CDR2 FVKESK, per germline. The CDR3 sequence is 16 residues long. The authors' processing: From reference gene primer amplification, estimates of nucleated cell counts were derived. Clones were sequenced by immunoSEQ multiplex PCR, and TCRdb holds only the in-frame ones, with some missing. V and J calls and clone size come straight from that table; D and trimming were deduced from the DNA. The sample yields around 200,000 clones, around 85% seen once. Cohorts were assigned according to the clinical history that participants reported. In Cohort 3, a recovered donor had either two negative PCRs, clearance, or symptom resolution.

The V and J genes are TRBV14 and TRBJ2-3; D might be TRBD1 (5 bases). The sequenced material came from PBMCs or T cells enriched from blood (not recorded which). This TCR was sampled from a man aged 35 to 55 who had recovered from COVID-19. The CDR3 DNA reads TGTGCCAGCAGCCAACGGCGGCAGGGATTCACAGATACGCAGTATTTT. Encoded protein: CASSQRRQGFTDTQYF. Looking up the rest from reference TRBV14 and TRBJ2-3 gives the full variable domain: EAGVTQFPSHSVIEKGQTVTLRCDPISGHDNLYWYRRVMGKEIKFLLHFVKESKQDESGMPNNRFLAERTGGTYSTLKVQPAELEDSGVYFCASSQRRQGFTDTQYFGPGTRLTVL.